This TCR beta chain was obtained from a study of blood T cell repertoires in COVID-19. With 3 bases removed from V and 6 bases from J, the gap between germline ends came to 12 bases. There are 14 residues in the CDR3. CDR1 is LGHNA and CDR2 is YSLEER in the germline V gene. Residents of about two dozen US areas, aged about 18 to 100 years, made up the participants. Sequencing used immunoSEQ multiplex PCR; TCRdb keeps in-frame clones, though not all of them. In the table there are roughly 500,000 clones, around 87% of which are singletons. What was sequenced was PBMCs or T cells enriched from blood (not recorded which). J is TRBJ1-5 and V is TRBV4-3, with D tentatively TRBD1 (6 bases). This TCR derives from a woman aged 40 to 50 who had recovered from COVID-19. This chain's CDR3 is CASSQFTGSQPQHF. The CDR3 DNA sequence: TGCGCCAGCAGCCAGTTTACAGGGAGTCAGCCCCAGCATTTT.